These 4 T cell receptor beta chains came from one sample sequenced in a study of blood T cell repertoires in COVID-19. Using immunoSEQ multiplex PCR, the repertoire was profiled, and TCRdb retains in-frame clones only, with some absent. This sample has roughly 60,000 clones; roughly 87% occur once, and the top ten carry 3% to 4.5%. The material sequenced was peripheral blood. These receptors all come from a man in his forties with COVID-19, enrolled during active disease.

This chain links TRBV6-5 with TRBJ2-7; no clear D. CDR3 length equals 10 residues. The V end lost 10 bases, the J end lost 4 bases, and 8 bases lay between the germline ends. Germline values: CDR1 MNHEY, CDR2 SVGAGI. The CDR3 loop is CATRSYEQYF. The CDR3, as DNA: TGTGCCACTCGGAGTTACGAGCAGTACTTC.

The rearrangement joins TRBV29-1 to TRBJ1-2; D call uncertain. The ends were cut back, 3 bases at V and 7 bases at J, with 12 bases in the middle. CDR1 is SQVTM and CDR2 is ANQGSEA in the germline V gene. The CDR3 totals 12 residues. The chain's CDR3 is CSVEAGMGGYTF. In nucleotides, the CDR3 is TGCAGCGTTGAGGCGGGGATGGGTGGCTACACCTTC.

The CDR3 is CASSNDRGYQETQYF. The CDR3 DNA sequence: TGTGCCAGCAGTAATGACAGGGGGTACCAAGAGACCCAGTACTTC. The chain is built from TRBV5-4 and TRBJ2-5; 9 nucleotides align to TRBD1. CDR1 is SGHNT and CDR2 is YYREEE in the germline V gene (reference sequence). Trimming removed 5 bases from V and 0 bases from J; junction bases left unmatched: 5. The CDR3 consists of 15 residues.

This chain uses TRBV25-1 with TRBJ2-5; 9 bases are shared with TRBD2. Germline lookup yields CDR1 MGHDK and CDR2 SYGVNS. With V trimmed by 6 bases and J by 0 bases, 8 bases remained unmatched. CDR3 size: 16 residues. This CDR3 is CASRSLAGEDQETQYF. CDR3 DNA sequence: TGTGCCAGCAGAAGCTTAGCGGGAGAGGACCAAGAGACCCAGTACTTC.